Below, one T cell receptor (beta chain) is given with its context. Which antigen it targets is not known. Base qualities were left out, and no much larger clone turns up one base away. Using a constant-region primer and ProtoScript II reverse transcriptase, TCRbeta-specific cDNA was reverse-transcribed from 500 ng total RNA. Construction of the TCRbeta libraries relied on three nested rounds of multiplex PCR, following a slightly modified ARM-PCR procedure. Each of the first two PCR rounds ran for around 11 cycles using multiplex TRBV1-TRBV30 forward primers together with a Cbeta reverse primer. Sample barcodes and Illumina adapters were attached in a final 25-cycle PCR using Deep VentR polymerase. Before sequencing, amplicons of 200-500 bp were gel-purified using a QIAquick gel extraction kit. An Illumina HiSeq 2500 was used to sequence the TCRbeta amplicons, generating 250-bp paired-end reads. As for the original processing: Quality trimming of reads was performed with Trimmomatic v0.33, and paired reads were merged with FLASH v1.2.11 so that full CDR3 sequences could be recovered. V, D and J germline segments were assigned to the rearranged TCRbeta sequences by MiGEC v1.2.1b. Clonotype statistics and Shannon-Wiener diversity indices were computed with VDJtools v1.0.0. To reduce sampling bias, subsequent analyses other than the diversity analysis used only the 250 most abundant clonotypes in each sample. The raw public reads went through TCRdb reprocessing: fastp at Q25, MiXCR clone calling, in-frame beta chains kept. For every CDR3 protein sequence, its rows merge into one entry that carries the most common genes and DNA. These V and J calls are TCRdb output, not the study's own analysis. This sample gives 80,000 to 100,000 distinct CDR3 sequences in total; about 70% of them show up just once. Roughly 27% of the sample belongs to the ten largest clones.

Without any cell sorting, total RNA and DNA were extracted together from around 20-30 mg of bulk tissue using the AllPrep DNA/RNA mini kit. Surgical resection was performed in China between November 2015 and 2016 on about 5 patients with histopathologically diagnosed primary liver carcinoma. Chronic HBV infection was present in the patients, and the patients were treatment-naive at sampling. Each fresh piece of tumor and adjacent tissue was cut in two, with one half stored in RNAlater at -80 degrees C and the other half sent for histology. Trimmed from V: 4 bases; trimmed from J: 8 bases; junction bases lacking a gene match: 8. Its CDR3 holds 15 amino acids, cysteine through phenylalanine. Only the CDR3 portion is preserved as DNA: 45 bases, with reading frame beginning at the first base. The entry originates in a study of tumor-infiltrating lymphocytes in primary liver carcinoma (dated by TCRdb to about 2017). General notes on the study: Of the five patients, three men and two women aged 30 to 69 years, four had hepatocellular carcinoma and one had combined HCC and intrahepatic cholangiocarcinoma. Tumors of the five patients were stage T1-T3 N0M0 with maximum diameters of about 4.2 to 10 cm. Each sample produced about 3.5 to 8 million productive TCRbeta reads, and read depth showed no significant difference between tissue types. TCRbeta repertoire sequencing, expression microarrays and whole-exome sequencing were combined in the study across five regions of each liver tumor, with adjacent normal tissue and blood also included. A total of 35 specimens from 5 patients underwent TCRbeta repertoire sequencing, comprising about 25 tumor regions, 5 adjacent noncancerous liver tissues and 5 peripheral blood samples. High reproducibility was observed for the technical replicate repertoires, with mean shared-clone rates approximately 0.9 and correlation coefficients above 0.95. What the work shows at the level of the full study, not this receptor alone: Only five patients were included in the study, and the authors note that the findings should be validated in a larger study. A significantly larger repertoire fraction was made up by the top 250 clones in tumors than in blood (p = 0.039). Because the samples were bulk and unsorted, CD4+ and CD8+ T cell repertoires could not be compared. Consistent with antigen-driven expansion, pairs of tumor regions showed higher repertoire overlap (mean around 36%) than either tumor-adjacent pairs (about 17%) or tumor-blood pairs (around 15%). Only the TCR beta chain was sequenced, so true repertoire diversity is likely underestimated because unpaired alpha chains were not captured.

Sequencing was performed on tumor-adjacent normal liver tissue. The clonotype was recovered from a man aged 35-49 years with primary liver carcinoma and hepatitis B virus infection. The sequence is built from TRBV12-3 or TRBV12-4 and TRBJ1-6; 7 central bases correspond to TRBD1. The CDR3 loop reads CASSSLGGGYSPLHF. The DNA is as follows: TGTGCCAGCAGTTCTTTAGGGGGCGGCTATTCACCCCTCCACTTT.